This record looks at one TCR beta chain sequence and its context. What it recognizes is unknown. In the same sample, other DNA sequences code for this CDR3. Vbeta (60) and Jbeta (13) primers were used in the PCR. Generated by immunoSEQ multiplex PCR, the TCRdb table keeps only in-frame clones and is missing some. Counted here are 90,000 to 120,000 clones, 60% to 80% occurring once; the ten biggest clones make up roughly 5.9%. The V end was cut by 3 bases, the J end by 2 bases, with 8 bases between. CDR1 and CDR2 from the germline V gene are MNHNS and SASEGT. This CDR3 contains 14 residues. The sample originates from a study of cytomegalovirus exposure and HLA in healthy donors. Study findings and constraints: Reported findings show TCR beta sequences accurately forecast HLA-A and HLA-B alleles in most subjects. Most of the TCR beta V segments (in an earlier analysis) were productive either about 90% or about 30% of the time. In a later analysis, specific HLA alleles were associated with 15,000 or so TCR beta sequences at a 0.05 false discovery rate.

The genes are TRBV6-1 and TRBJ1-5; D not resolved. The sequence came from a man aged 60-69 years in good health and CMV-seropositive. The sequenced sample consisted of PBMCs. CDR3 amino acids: CASSEGGGNQPQHF. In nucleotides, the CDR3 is TGTGCCAGCAGTGAGGGAGGTGGCAATCAGCCCCAGCATTTT.